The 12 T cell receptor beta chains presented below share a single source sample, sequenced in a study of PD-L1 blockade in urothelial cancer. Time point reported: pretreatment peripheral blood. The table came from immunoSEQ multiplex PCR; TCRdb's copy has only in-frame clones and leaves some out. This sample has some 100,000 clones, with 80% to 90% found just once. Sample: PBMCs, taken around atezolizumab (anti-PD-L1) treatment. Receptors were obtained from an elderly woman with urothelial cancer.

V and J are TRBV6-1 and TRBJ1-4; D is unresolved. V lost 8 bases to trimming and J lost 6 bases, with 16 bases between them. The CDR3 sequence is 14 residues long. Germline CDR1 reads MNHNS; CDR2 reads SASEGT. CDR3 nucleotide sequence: TGTGCCAGCTCCCTCGGCGGTCCCTATGAAAAACTGTTTTTT. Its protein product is CASSLGGPYEKLFF.

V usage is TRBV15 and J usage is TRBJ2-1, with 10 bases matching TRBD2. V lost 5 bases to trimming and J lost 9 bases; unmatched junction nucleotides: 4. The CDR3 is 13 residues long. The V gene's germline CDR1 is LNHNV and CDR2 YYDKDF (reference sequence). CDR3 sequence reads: CATSPRTSGEQFF. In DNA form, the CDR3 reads TGTGCCACCAGCCCCAGGACTAGCGGTGAGCAGTTCTTC. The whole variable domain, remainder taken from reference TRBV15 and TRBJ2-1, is DAMVIQNPRYQVTQFGKPVTLSCSQTLNHNVMYWYQQKSSQAPKLLFHYYDKDFNNEADTPDNFQSRRPNTSFCFLDIRSPGLGDTAMYLCATSPRTSGEQFFGPGTRLTVL.

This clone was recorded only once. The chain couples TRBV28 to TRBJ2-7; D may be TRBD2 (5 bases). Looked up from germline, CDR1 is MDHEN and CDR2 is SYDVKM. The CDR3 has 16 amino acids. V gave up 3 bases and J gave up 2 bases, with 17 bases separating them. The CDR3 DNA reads TGTGCCAGCAGTTTTAAGGCGGGCGCCCCGACCTACGAGCAGTACTTC. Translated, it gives CASSFKAGAPTYEQYF.

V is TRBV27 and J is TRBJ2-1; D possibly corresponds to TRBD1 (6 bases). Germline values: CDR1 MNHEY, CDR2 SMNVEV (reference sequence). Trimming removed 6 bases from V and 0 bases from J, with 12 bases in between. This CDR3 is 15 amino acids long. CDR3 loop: CASSSQGFSYNEQFF. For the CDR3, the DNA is TGTGCCAGCAGCTCCCAGGGGTTCTCCTACAATGAGCAGTTCTTC.

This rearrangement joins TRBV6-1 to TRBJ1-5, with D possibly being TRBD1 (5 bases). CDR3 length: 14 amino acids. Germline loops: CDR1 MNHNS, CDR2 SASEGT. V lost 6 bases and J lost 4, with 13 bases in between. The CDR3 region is CASRTQGGNQPQHF. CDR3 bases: TGTGCCAGCAGGACTCAGGGTGGGAATCAGCCCCAGCATTTT.

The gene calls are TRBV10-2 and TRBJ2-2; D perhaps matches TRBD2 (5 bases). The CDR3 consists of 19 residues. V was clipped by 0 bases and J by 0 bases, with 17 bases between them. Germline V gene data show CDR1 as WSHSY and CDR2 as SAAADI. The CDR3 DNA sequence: TGCGCCAGCAGTGAGTCGAGATTGCGGGTCTACTCGAACACCGGGGAGCTGTTTTTT. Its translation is CASSESRLRVYSNTGELFF.

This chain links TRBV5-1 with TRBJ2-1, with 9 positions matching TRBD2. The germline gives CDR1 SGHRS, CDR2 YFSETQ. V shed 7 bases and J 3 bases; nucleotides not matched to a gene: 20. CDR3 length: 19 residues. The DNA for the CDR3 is TGCGCCAGCCAAACTTACTCTCGTAGCGGGAGTGATAACTACAATGAGCAGTTCTTC. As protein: CASQTYSRSGSDNYNEQFF.

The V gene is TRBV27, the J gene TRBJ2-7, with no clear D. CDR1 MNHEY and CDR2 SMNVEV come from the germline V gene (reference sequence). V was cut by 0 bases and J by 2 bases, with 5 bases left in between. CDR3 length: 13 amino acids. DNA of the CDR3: TGTGCCAGCAGTTTATCGAGCCCCTACGAGCAGTACTTC. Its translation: CASSLSSPYEQYF.

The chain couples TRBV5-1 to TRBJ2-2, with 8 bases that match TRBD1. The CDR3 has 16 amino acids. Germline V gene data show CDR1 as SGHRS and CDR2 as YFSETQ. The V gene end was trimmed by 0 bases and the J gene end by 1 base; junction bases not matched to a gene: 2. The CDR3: CASSLAGTGNTGELFF. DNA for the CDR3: TGCGCCAGCAGCTTGGCCGGGACAGGGAACACCGGGGAGCTGTTTTTT.

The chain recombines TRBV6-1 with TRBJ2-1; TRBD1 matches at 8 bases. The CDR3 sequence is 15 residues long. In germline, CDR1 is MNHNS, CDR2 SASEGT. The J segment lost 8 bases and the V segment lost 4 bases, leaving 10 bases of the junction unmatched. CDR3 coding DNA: TGTGCCAGCAGTGGAACCGGGACAGGTGTCGATGAGCAGTTCTTC. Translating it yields CASSGTGTGVDEQFF.

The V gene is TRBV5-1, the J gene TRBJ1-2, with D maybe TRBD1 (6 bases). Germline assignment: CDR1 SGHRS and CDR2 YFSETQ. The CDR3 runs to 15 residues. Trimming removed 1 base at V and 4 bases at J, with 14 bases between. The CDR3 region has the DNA TGCGCCAGCAGCTTGAACGGGGGGCAAGTCTATGGCTACACCTTC. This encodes CASSLNGGQVYGYTF.

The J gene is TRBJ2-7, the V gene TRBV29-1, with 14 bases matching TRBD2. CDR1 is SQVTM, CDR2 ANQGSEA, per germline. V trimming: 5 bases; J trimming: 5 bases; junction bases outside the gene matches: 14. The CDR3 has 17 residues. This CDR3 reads CSVLPGLAGEWRNEQYF. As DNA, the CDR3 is TGCAGCGTTTTACCGGGACTAGCGGGAGAATGGAGAAACGAGCAGTACTTC.